These 3 T cell receptor beta chains were all obtained from the same sample, sequenced in a study of OX40 agonist ivuxolimab in advanced cancers. Some clones are missing from TCRdb's copy, which holds only in-frame ones; the method was immunoSEQ multiplex PCR. The sample shows 45,000 to 60,000 clones, roughly nine tenths of them seen only once. Sequences were derived from CD4+ or CD8+ T cells sorted from blood, sampled in a trial of the OX40 agonist ivuxolimab. These receptors were obtained from an adult with an advanced solid tumor such as melanoma, head and neck, liver or kidney cancer.

The chain combines TRBV27 with TRBJ2-1; 9 nucleotides line up with TRBD2. CDR3 length: 16 residues. V dropped 1 base and J dropped 0; count of bases not matched to a gene: 1. Germline V CDR1 and CDR2: MNHEY, SMNVEV (reference sequence). This CDR3 is CASSLFSGSSYNEQFF. As DNA, the CDR3 is TGTGCCAGCAGTTTATTTAGCGGGAGCTCCTACAATGAGCAGTTCTTC.

The chain is built from TRBV27 and TRBJ2-7; D not resolved. The CDR3 length is 14 residues. V was cut by 5 bases and J by 7 bases, with 18 bases left in between. CDR1 and CDR2 from the germline V gene are MNHEY and SMNVEV (reference sequence). The CDR3 sequence is CASSLNPHIREQYF. For the CDR3, the DNA is TGTGCCAGCAGTCTCAACCCTCACATAAGAGAGCAGTACTTC.

The V and J genes are TRBV12-5 and TRBJ1-4, with 10 bases fitting TRBD1. The germline V gene has CDR1 LGHNT and CDR2 FRNRAP. The CDR3 extends over 15 amino acids. The CDR3 nucleotides read TGTGCCCACCGGCCCCCGGGGACAGGGGTGGAAAAACTGTTTTTT. This encodes CAHRPPGTGVEKLFF.